The clone carrying this T cell receptor (beta chain) was counted a few times. In germline, CDR1 is MNHNY, CDR2 SVGAGI (reference sequence). The CDR3 length is 14 residues. It was with a sample-barcoded 5' primer and a J-beta primer mix that a second PCR of roughly 7 to 12 cycles was run. A single record per CDR3 protein comes from TCRdb applying MiXCR to the 5' RACE reads. The sample lists roughly 680,000 distinct CDR3 sequences, roughly 21% occurring once. The sample comes from a study of blood T cells in healthy people across ages. V and J are TRBV6-6 and TRBJ2-1, with D hard to call. The assigned J gene may be wrong: the sequence end matches TRBJ2-7 better. Sequenced material: blood. This sequence was found in a man aged 65-85 years in good health. This CDR3 is CACTTGGRVYEQYF. The CDR3 DNA follows: TGTGCCTGCACCACTGGTGGACGGGTATACGAGCAGTACTTC.